This T cell receptor beta chain is from a study of T cells in localized non-small cell lung cancer. Study-wide findings and caveats: Adjacent lung held a median 57 of the top 100 tumor clones. Adjacent uninvolved lung had the highest clonality, suggesting focused antigen responses.

Atypia-free adjacent lung was sampled at least 2 cm beyond the tumor margin. Libraries were prepared by immunoSEQ multiplex PCR; TCRdb keeps only in-frame clonotypes and omits some of them. The sample yields under 2,000 clones, about 22% seen once. Trimming took 5 bases from V and 2 from J, leaving 22 bases between them. Germline CDR1 and CDR2: MNHGY and SAAAGT. The CDR3 is made up of 17 amino acids. Comment on this clone: Its antigen is not identified.

The sequences come from normal lung tissue next to the tumor, collected before any cancer treatment. This clonotype was obtained from a male donor older than 55 with stage III squamous cell lung carcinoma. The chain employs TRBV6-8 and TRBJ2-7; D uncertain. The CDR3 sequence: CASSKWVVGSVAYEQYF. Written as DNA, the CDR3 is TGTGCCAGCAGTAAATGGGTAGTGGGGTCGGTTGCCTACGAGCAGTACTTC.